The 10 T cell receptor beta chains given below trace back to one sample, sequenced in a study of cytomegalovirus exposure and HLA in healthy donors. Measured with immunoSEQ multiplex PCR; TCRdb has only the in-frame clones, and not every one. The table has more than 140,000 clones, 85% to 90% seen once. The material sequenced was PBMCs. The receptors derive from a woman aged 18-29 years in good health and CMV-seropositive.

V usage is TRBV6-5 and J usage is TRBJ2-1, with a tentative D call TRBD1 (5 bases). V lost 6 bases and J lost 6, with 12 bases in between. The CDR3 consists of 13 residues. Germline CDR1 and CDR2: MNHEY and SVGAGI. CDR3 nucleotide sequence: TGTGCCAGCAGGGAACGAAGGGGCAATGAGCAGTTCTTC. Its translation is CASRERRGNEQFF.

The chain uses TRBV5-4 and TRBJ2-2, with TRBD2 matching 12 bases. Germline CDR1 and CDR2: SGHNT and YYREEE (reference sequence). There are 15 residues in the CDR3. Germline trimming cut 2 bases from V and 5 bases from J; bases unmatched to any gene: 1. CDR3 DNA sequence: TGTGCCAGCAGCTTAGGGACTAGCGGGACCGGGGAGCTGTTTTTT. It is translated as CASSLGTSGTGELFF.

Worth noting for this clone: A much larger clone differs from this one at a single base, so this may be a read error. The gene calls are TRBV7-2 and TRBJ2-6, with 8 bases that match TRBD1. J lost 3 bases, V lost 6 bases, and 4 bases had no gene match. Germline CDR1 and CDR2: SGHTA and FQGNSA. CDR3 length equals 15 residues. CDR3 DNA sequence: TGTGCCAGCAGTTCGACAGGGGTTGGGGCCAACGTCCTGACTTTC. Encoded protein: CASSSTGVGANVLTF.

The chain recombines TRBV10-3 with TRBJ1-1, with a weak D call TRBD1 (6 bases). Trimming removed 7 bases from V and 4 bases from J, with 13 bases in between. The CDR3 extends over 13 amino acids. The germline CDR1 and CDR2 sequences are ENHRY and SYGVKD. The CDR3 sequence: CAIKAGESTEAFF. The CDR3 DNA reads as TGTGCCATCAAGGCAGGGGAGAGCACTGAAGCTTTCTTT.

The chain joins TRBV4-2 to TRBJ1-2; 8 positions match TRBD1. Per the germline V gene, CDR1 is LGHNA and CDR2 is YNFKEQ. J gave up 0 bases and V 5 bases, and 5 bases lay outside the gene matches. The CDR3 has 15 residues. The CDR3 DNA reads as TGTGCCAGCAGCACCGGACAGGGAGCTAACTATGGCTACACCTTC. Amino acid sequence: CASSTGQGANYGYTF.

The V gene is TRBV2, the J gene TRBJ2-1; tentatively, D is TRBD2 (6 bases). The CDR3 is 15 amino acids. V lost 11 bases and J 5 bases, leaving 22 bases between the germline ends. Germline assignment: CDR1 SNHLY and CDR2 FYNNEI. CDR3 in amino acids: CAGRLRRDSDNEQFF. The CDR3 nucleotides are TGTGCCGGAAGGTTACGCCGGGACTCAGACAATGAGCAGTTCTTC. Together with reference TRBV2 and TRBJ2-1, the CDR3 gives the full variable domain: EPEVTQTPSHQVTQMGQEVILRCVPISNHLYFYWYRQILGQKVEFLVSFYNNEISEKSEIFDDQFSVERPDGSNFTLKIRSTKLEDSAMYFCAGRLRRDSDNEQFFGPGTRLTVL.

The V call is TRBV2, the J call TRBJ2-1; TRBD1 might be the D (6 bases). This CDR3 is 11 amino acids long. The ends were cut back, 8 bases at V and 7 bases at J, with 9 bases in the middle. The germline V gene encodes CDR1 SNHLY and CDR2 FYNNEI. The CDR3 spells CASRRGNEQFF. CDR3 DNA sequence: TGTGCCAGCCGAAGGGGGAATGAGCAGTTCTTC.

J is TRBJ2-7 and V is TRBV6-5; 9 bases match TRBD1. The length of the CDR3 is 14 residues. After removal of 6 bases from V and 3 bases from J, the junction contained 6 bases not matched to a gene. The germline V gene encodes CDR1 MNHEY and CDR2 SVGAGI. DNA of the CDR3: TGTGCCAGCAGCTTACGGGACAGGGTCTACGAGCAGTACTTC. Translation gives CASSLRDRVYEQYF.

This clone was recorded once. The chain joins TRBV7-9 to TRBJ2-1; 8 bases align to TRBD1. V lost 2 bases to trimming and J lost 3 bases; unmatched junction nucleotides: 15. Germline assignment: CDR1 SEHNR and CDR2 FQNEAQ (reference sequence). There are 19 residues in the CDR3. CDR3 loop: CASSLLALWMGQVYNEQFF. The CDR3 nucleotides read TGTGCCAGCAGCTTATTGGCCCTTTGGATGGGACAGGTCTACAATGAGCAGTTCTTC.

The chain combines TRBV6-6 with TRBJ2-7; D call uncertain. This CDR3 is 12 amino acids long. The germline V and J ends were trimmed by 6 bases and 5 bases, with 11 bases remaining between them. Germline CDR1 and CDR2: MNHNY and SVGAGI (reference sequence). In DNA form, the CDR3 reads TGTGCCAGCAGACCATCAGTCGACGAGCAGTACTTC. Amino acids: CASRPSVDEQYF.